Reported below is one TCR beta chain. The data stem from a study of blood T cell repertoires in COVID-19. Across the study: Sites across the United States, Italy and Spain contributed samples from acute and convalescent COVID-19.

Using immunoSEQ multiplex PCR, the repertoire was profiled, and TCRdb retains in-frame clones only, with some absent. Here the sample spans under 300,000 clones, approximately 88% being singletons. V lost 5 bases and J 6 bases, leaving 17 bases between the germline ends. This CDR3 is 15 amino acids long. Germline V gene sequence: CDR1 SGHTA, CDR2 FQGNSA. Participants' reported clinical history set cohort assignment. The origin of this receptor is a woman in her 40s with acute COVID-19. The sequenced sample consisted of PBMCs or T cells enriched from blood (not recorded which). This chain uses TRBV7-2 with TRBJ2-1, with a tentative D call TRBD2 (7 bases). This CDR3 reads CASSPEGGRGNEQFF. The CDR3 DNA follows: TGTGCCAGCAGCCCAGAGGGGGGGCGAGGCAATGAGCAGTTCTTC.